Below are 25 T cell receptor beta chains sequenced from a single sample in a study of blood T cell repertoires in COVID-19. Libraries were prepared by immunoSEQ multiplex PCR; TCRdb keeps only in-frame clonotypes and omits some of them. The sample lists about 200,000 clones, approximately 80% seen once, with about 9.4% in the top ten. Sample: peripheral blood. These receptors all come from a woman of 80 years or more with acute or convalescent COVID-19.

This clone was picked up a small number of times. The chain carries TRBV19 and TRBJ1-1, with a weak D call TRBD1 (6 bases). This CDR3 is 15 amino acids long. The V gene's germline CDR1 is LNHDA and CDR2 SQIVND (reference sequence). V was pared by 7 bases and J by 0 bases, with 15 bases between. This CDR3 reads CASTTTGFMNTEAFF. The CDR3, as DNA: TGTGCCAGTACCACGACAGGTTTCATGAACACTGAAGCTTTCTTT. Filled out from reference TRBV19 and TRBJ1-1, the complete variable domain reads DGGITQSPKYLFRKEGQNVTLSCEQNLNHDAMYWYRQDPGQGLRLIYYSQIVNDFQKGDIAEGYSVSREKKESFPLTVTSAQKNPTAFYLCASTTTGFMNTEAFFGQGTRLTVV.

The chain links TRBV19 to TRBJ2-1, with TRBD2 identical over 9 bases. Losses at the gene ends were 4 bases for V and 0 bases for J; bases not matched to a gene: 7. Germline CDR1 reads LNHDA; CDR2 reads SQIVND (reference sequence). The CDR3 runs 17 residues. CDR3 DNA sequence: TGTGCCAGTAGTACAGTAGCGGGGGCCGGCTCCTACAATGAGCAGTTCTTC. It yields the protein CASSTVAGAGSYNEQFF.

This rearrangement joins TRBV7-2 to TRBJ1-2; possibly TRBD1 for D (6 bases). Germline V lookup: CDR1 SGHTA, CDR2 FQGNSA. Trimming shortened V by 2 bases and J by 1 base, and 8 bases separated the two germline ends. The CDR3 loop spans 14 amino acids. The CDR3 sequence: CASSLMDSNYGYTF. Written as DNA, the CDR3 is TGTGCCAGCAGCTTAATGGACAGTAACTATGGCTACACCTTC.

The gene calls are TRBV3-1 (or the pseudogene TRBV3-2) and TRBJ2-7, with 9 nucleotides matching TRBD2. The trim removed 6 bases at V and 1 base at J, leaving 1 base unmatched. The CDR3 contains 13 residues. CDR1 LGHDT and CDR2 YNNKEL come from the germline V gene (reference sequence). The CDR3 protein is CASRTSGSYEQYF. The CDR3, as DNA: TGTGCCAGCAGGACTAGCGGATCCTACGAGCAGTACTTC.

The CDR3 DNA reads as TGTGCCAGCAGCCAAGATCTTCGGGTCAATCAGCCCCAGCATTTT. This gives the protein CASSQDLRVNQPQHF. The rearrangement links TRBV3-1 (or the pseudogene TRBV3-2) to TRBJ1-5; D is undetermined. CDR3 size: 15 residues. V lost 0 bases and J 3 bases, leaving 9 bases between the germline ends. Germline V gene lookup returns CDR1 LGHDT and CDR2 YNNKEL (reference sequence).

V gene TRBV5-1 combines with J gene TRBJ1-6; 7 nucleotides align to TRBD1. The CDR3 spans 18 residues. J gave up 9 bases and V 0 bases, and 15 bases lay outside the gene matches. The germline V gene has CDR1 SGHRS and CDR2 YFSETQ. The CDR3 here is CASSLVGRPDRSTSPLHF. The CDR3 coding sequence is TGCGCCAGCAGCTTGGTCGGTCGCCCGGACAGGAGCACTTCACCCCTCCACTTT.

In regard to this clone: The germline gene is not matched at one end of the junction; a read error may be the cause. The V gene is TRBV5-5, the J gene TRBJ2-7, with D possibly TRBD2 on 5 matching bases. This CDR3 contains 13 residues. The germline V gene encodes CDR1 SGHKS and CDR2 YYEKEE (reference sequence). CDR3 amino acids: CTSTEASSYEQYF. CDR3 nucleotide sequence: TGTACCAGCACGGAGGCGAGCTCCTACGAGCAGTACTTC.

This clone was detected only once. V gene TRBV7-8 combines with J gene TRBJ2-2; tentative D call: TRBD1 (5 bases). This CDR3 spans 16 amino acids. Trimming removed 5 bases at V and 2 bases at J, with 15 bases between. CDR1 and CDR2 from the germline V gene are SGHVS and FQNEAQ. This CDR3 is CASSLLSGANTGELFF. The CDR3 bases are TGTGCCAGCAGCCTTCTTTCTGGGGCCAACACCGGGGAGCTGTTTTTT.

This chain uses TRBV7-3 with TRBJ2-4; TRBD1 aligns across 9 bases. Germline assignment: CDR1 SGHTA and CDR2 FQGTGA. This CDR3 is 16 amino acids long. After removal of 5 bases from V and 5 bases from J, the junction contained 10 bases not matched to a gene. The CDR3 DNA reads as TGTGCCAGCAGCCCCGGGACAGGGCTCGGTGAAAACATTCAGTACTTC. The encoded protein is CASSPGTGLGENIQYF.

This chain connects TRBV27 to TRBJ2-3; 7 nucleotides match TRBD2. Germline V gene data show CDR1 as MNHEY and CDR2 as SMNVEV (reference sequence). This CDR3 contains 16 residues. V lost 3 bases, J lost 0 bases, and 6 bases stayed unmatched. CDR3: CASSFSRESSTDTQYF. The CDR3 nucleotides are TGTGCCAGCAGTTTTTCGCGGGAGAGTAGCACAGATACGCAGTATTTT.

The chain uses TRBV14 and TRBJ1-2; no reliable D call. Per germline, CDR1 SGHDN and CDR2 FVKESK. The CDR3 consists of 13 residues. The germline V and J ends were trimmed by 6 bases and 6 bases, with 14 bases remaining between them. The CDR3 sequence is CASSLLVRNGYTF. The CDR3 DNA is TGTGCCAGCAGTCTTCTCGTGCGGAATGGCTACACCTTC.

The chain combines TRBV15 with TRBJ2-7, with a tentative D call TRBD1 (5 bases). Germline V lookup: CDR1 LNHNV, CDR2 YYDKDF (reference sequence). The CDR3 contains 14 residues. V shed 1 base and J shed 1 base, with 8 bases lying between them. Here the CDR3 reads CATSRGQGSYEQYF. The CDR3 region has the DNA TGTGCCACCAGCAGAGGGCAGGGATCCTACGAGCAGTACTTC.

This clone was recorded only once. The chain combines TRBV9 with TRBJ2-5; 8 bases are shared with TRBD1. CDR3 size: 17 residues. The ends lost 2 bases at V and 7 bases at J; junction bases unmatched: 16. Germline values: CDR1 SGDLS, CDR2 YYNGEE. CDR3 protein: CASSVQGDRGLGGTQYF. CDR3 DNA: TGTGCCAGCAGCGTCCAAGGAGACAGGGGCCTCGGCGGGACCCAGTACTTC.

The chain uses TRBV10-3 and TRBJ2-6; TRBD2 is a possible D gene (5 bases). The CDR3 loop spans 16 amino acids. Germline lookup yields CDR1 ENHRY and CDR2 SYGVKD. V gave up 2 bases and J gave up 0 bases, with 8 bases separating them. The CDR3 sequence is CAISEGLHSGANVLTF. The CDR3 DNA is TGTGCCATCAGTGAGGGACTCCACTCTGGGGCCAACGTCCTGACTTTC.

CDR3 protein: CASSPTGVEMNTEAFF. The CDR3 nucleotides are TGTGCCAGCAGTCCAACAGGGGTTGAGATGAACACTGAAGCTTTCTTT. This chain connects TRBV3-1 (or the pseudogene TRBV3-2) to TRBJ1-1; 7 bases map to TRBD1. The V gene end was trimmed by 6 bases and the J gene end by 0 bases; junction bases not matched to a gene: 10. This CDR3 has 16 residues. Germline V gene lookup returns CDR1 LGHDT and CDR2 YNNKEL (reference sequence).

This clone was found a few times. The chain uses TRBV18 and TRBJ2-3, with 10 bases fitting TRBD1. V was pared by 0 bases and J by 8 bases, with 8 bases of the junction left unmatched. Germline-derived CDR1 and CDR2 are KGHSH and LQKENI. The CDR3 extends over 16 amino acids. This CDR3 is CASSPPGTGVSSTQYF. CDR3 sequence (DNA): TGTGCCAGCTCACCACCGGGGACAGGGGTCTCCAGTACGCAGTATTTT.

The chain joins TRBV27 to TRBJ2-3; maybe TRBD2 (6 bases). Germline-derived CDR1 and CDR2 are MNHEY and SMNVEV (reference sequence). The CDR3 runs to 14 residues. Between the trimmed V and J ends, which lost 4 bases and 4 bases, there was a span of 12 bases. The CDR3 sequence is CASSSSLASDTQYF. CDR3 DNA: TGTGCCAGCAGTTCATCTCTAGCGTCAGATACGCAGTATTTT.

The chain has TRBV4-1 and TRBJ2-3; the D gene is possibly TRBD2 (6 bases). Germline V gives CDR1 MGHRA, CDR2 YSYEKL. Trimming took 0 bases from V and 1 from J, leaving 14 bases between them. This CDR3 has 17 amino acids. The CDR3 loop reads CASSQDPGGAGTDTQYF. The CDR3, as DNA: TGCGCCAGCAGCCAAGATCCCGGGGGAGCTGGCACAGATACGCAGTATTTT.

The chain recombines TRBV28 with TRBJ1-2; TRBD1 is a possible D gene (5 bases). The CDR3 covers 13 residues. Germline lookup yields CDR1 MDHEN and CDR2 SYDVKM. V was trimmed by 7 bases and J by 7 bases, leaving 16 bases between them. CDR3 loop: CASKVGGLGGYTF. DNA of the CDR3: TGTGCCAGCAAGGTGGGGGGTTTGGGTGGCTACACCTTC.

The chain is built from TRBV12-3 or TRBV12-4 and TRBJ1-1; D gene unclear. V lost 6 bases and J lost 3, with 11 bases in between. This CDR3 comprises 13 residues. CDR3 loop: CASSPRLDTEAFF. DNA of the CDR3: TGTGCCAGCAGCCCCAGGTTGGACACTGAAGCTTTCTTT.

The genes are TRBV29-1 and TRBJ2-3; TRBD2 agrees at 9 bases. Germline V gene sequence: CDR1 SQVTM, CDR2 ANQGSEA. The trim removed 3 bases at V and 0 bases at J, leaving 4 bases unmatched. The CDR3 spans 15 residues. The CDR3 DNA follows: TGCAGCGTTGAGTCGAGCGGGGGGAGCACAGATACGCAGTATTTT. The encoded protein is CSVESSGGSTDTQYF.

V and J are TRBV6-4 and TRBJ1-5; no clear D. V lost 3 bases to trimming and J lost 6 bases, with 9 bases between them. The CDR3 loop spans 13 amino acids. The germline gives CDR1 MRHNA, CDR2 SNTAGT. This CDR3 is CASSETEGQPQHF. The DNA for the CDR3 is TGTGCCAGCAGTGAAACAGAAGGTCAGCCCCAGCATTTT.

This clone has a single count. The chain couples TRBV10-3 to TRBJ1-5; D is unresolved. This CDR3 spans 13 amino acids. Trimming stripped 10 bases from V and 1 base from J, with 11 bases between. Germline V CDR1 and CDR2: ENHRY, SYGVKD. The CDR3 sequence is CATSQVSNQPQHF. Written as DNA, the CDR3 is TGTGCCACGAGCCAGGTCAGCAATCAGCCCCAGCATTTT.

V usage is TRBV7-8 and J usage is TRBJ2-7; 7 bases fit TRBD1. In germline, CDR1 is SGHVS, CDR2 FQNEAQ. This CDR3 region has 14 residues. With 5 bases clipped from V and 5 bases from J, the junction kept 9 bases outside the gene matches. This CDR3 is CASSLWQGDHEQYF. CDR3 nucleotides: TGTGCCAGCAGCCTCTGGCAGGGGGACCACGAGCAGTACTTC.

The chain has TRBV2 and TRBJ2-5, with TRBD2 matching 7 bases. CDR1 SNHLY and CDR2 FYNNEI come from the germline V gene. Unmatched junction bases numbered 1, after V lost 3 bases and J lost 3 bases. The CDR3 is made up of 13 amino acids. The CDR3 region has the DNA TGTGCCAGCAGTGACCTAGCGGAAGAGACCCAGTACTTC. As protein: CASSDLAEETQYF.